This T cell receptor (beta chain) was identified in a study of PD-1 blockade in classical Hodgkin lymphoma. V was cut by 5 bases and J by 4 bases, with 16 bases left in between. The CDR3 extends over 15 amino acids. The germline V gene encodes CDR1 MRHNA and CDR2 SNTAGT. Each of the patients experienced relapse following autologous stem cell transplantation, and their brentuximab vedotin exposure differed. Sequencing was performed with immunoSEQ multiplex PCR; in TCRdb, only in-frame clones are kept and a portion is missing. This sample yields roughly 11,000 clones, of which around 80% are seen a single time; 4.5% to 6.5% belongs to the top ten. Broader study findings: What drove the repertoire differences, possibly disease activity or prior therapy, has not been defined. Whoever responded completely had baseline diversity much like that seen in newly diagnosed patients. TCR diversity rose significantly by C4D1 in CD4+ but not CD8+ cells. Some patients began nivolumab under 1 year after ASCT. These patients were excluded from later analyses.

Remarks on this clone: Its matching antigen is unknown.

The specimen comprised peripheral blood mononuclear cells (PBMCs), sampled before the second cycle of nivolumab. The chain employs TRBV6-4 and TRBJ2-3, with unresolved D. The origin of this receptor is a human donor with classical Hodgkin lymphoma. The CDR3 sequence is CASSPLPSEPDTQYF. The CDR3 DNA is TGTGCCAGCAGTCCTCTACCCAGCGAGCCAGATACGCAGTATTTT.